Following are 30 T cell receptor beta chains from one sample sequenced in a study of OX40 agonist ivuxolimab in advanced cancers. Clones were sequenced by immunoSEQ multiplex PCR, and TCRdb holds only the in-frame ones, with some missing. Found here are 60,000 to 85,000 clones, more than 60% of them singletons; the top ten hold roughly 1.5%. The sample in question was CD4+ or CD8+ T cells sorted from blood, obtained in a trial of the OX40 agonist ivuxolimab. Source of these receptors: an adult with an advanced solid tumor such as melanoma, head and neck, liver or kidney cancer.

This clone appeared a few times. The chain is built from TRBV11-3 and TRBJ2-5; tentative D call: TRBD2 (6 bases). The CDR3 is 14 amino acids. V gave up 6 bases and J gave up 2 bases, with 13 bases separating them. From germline, CDR1 is SGHNT and CDR2 YENEEA. CDR3 DNA sequence: TGTGCCAGCAGGAGTTTCGGGAGTCAAGAGACCCAGTACTTC. It codes for CASRSFGSQETQYF. Full variable domain (remainder filled in from reference TRBV11-3 and TRBJ2-5): EAGVVQSPRYKIIEKKQPVAFWCNPISGHNTLYWYLQNLGQGPELLIRYENEEAVDDSQLPKDRFSAERLKGVDSTLKIQPAELGDSAVYLCASRSFGSQETQYFGPGTRLLVL.

The rearrangement links TRBV9 to TRBJ2-7; a weak D match, TRBD2 (5 bases). Germline V gene lookup returns CDR1 SGDLS and CDR2 YYNGEE. V was cut by 4 bases and J by 2 bases, with 13 bases left in between. The CDR3 is 14 residues long. This chain's CDR3 is CASSSSEVPYEQYF. The CDR3 DNA reads as TGTGCCAGCAGCTCTTCGGAGGTTCCCTACGAGCAGTACTTC.

The genes are TRBV30 and TRBJ2-5, with D possibly TRBD1 on 5 matching bases. V was trimmed by 0 bases and J by 7 bases, leaving 12 bases between them. Germline CDR1 GTSNPN, CDR2 SVGIG (reference sequence). The length of the CDR3 is 13 residues. The CDR3 spells CAWSVVGRGTQYF. The CDR3 DNA reads as TGTGCCTGGAGTGTTGTGGGAAGGGGGACCCAGTACTTC.

The chain combines TRBV18 with TRBJ1-6, with D perhaps TRBD1 (6 bases). The CDR3 contains 14 residues. Germline CDR1 is KGHSH and CDR2 is LQKENI. Trimming pared 2 bases from V and 9 bases from J, leaving 11 bases between. The CDR3 loop reads CASSPVGGLSPLHF. Written as DNA, the CDR3 is TGTGCCAGCTCACCAGTTGGGGGGCTTTCACCCCTCCACTTT.

The rearrangement uses TRBV6-1 and TRBJ2-5, with unresolved D. The CDR3 length is 12 residues. The germline CDR1 and CDR2 sequences are MNHNS and SASEGT. The V end was cut by 6 bases, the J end by 5 bases, with 10 bases between. The CDR3 DNA follows: TGTGCCAGCAGCCCCTCGTTCGAGACCCAGTACTTC. It codes for CASSPSFETQYF.

The rearrangement joins TRBV7-3 to TRBJ2-3; D is undetermined. This CDR3 is built from 12 residues. Germline CDR1 and CDR2: SGHTA and FQGTGA. V lost 4 bases and J lost 6, with 8 bases in between. The CDR3: CASSSVGDTQYF. CDR3 DNA sequence: TGTGCCAGCAGCTCTGTTGGCGATACGCAGTATTTT.

The chain combines TRBV29-1 with TRBJ1-1, with D hard to call. CDR1 SQVTM and CDR2 ANQGSEA come from the germline V gene. Deletions cut 5 bases from V and 0 bases from J, with 7 bases between. This CDR3 is built from 12 residues. CDR3 nucleotide sequence: TGCAGCGTTTACCGATTGAACACTGAAGCTTTCTTT. Residues: CSVYRLNTEAFF.

The CDR3 loop reads CASSGTGVEKLFF. CDR3 sequence (DNA): TGTGCCAGCAGTGGGACAGGAGTTGAAAAACTGTTTTTT. V usage is TRBV2 and J usage is TRBJ1-4, with 7 bases fitting TRBD1. This CDR3 region has 13 residues. Germline CDR1 SNHLY, CDR2 FYNNEI. V dropped 4 bases and J dropped 7; count of bases not matched to a gene: 3.

This clone showed up many times. This chain joins TRBV2 and TRBJ2-2; D remains unclear. Germline CDR1 and CDR2: SNHLY and FYNNEI. The CDR3 sequence is 14 residues long. Trimming removed 7 bases at V and 1 base at J, with 10 bases between. The chain's CDR3 is CASKATENTGELFF. DNA of the CDR3: TGTGCCAGCAAAGCCACAGAGAACACCGGGGAGCTGTTTTTT.

This chain uses TRBV29-1 with TRBJ1-2; no clear D. Trimming left V 5 bases short and J 6 bases short, with 10 bases between. This CDR3 has 11 amino acids. Germline CDR1 reads SQVTM; CDR2 reads ANQGSEA. The CDR3 DNA reads as TGCAGCGTTCTTCTCAACGATGGCTACACCTTC. This encodes CSVLLNDGYTF.

This chain links TRBV27 with TRBJ1-6; no reliable D call. The CDR3 has 12 amino acids. Germline loops: CDR1 MNHEY, CDR2 SMNVEV (reference sequence). Trimming removed 3 bases from V and 7 bases from J, with 4 bases in between. The CDR3 DNA reads TGTGCCAGCAGTTTGACCAATTCACCCCTCCACTTT. Encoded protein: CASSLTNSPLHF.

V gene TRBV5-1 combines with J gene TRBJ1-2; unclear D gene. V gave up 0 bases and J gave up 8 bases, with 11 bases separating them. Per germline, CDR1 SGHRS and CDR2 YFSETQ. The CDR3 is 13 residues long. CDR3 residues: CASSLAPPGGYTF. For the CDR3, the DNA is TGCGCCAGCAGCTTGGCTCCACCGGGGGGCTACACCTTC.

V gene TRBV6-5 combines with J gene TRBJ2-3, with TRBD2 matching 10 bases. Unmatched junction bases numbered 1, after V lost 2 bases and J lost 2 bases. The germline V gene encodes CDR1 MNHEY and CDR2 SVGAGI. This CDR3 is built from 15 residues. The CDR3 loop reads CASSYGTSDTDTQYF. CDR3 DNA sequence: TGTGCCAGCAGTTACGGGACTAGCGACACAGATACGCAGTATTTT.

The chain employs TRBV9 and TRBJ2-3; the D call may be TRBD1 or TRBD2 (6 bases each). The germline gives CDR1 SGDLS, CDR2 YYNGEE. This CDR3 has 16 amino acids. Trimming shortened V by 0 bases and J by 0 bases, and 11 bases separated the two germline ends. CDR3 in DNA: TGTGCCAGCAGCGTAGGGGGGGCGTGGAGCACAGATACGCAGTATTTT. This encodes CASSVGGAWSTDTQYF.

This clone was detected ten times or more. Other nucleotide sequences from this sample produce the same CDR3. The rearrangement links TRBV2 to TRBJ2-3; tentative D call: TRBD2 (7 bases). CDR3 length: 15 amino acids. Trimming removed 4 bases at V and 2 bases at J, with 13 bases between. Germline CDR1 SNHLY, CDR2 FYNNEI. The CDR3 region has the DNA TGTGCCAGCAGTGGGGAGGGGGGCCACACAGATACGCAGTATTTT. Its protein is CASSGEGGHTDTQYF. The variable domain in full, completed from reference TRBV2 and TRBJ2-3, reads EPEVTQTPSHQVTQMGQEVILRCVPISNHLYFYWYRQILGQKVEFLVSFYNNEISEKSEIFDDQFSVERPDGSNFTLKIRSTKLEDSAMYFCASSGEGGHTDTQYFGPGTRLTVL.

This clone has just a few counts. This chain joins TRBV7-8 and TRBJ2-1, with a tentative D call TRBD2 (5 bases). Germline CDR1 is SGHVS and CDR2 is FQNEAQ. CDR3 length: 15 residues. Trimming shortened V by 3 bases and J by 5 bases, and 14 bases separated the two germline ends. In DNA form, the CDR3 reads TGTGCCAGCAGCTTTTTCCTGGCCGGGGACAATGAGCAGTTCTTC. It is translated as CASSFFLAGDNEQFF.

The V gene is TRBV10-3, the J gene TRBJ2-7; TRBD1 might be the D (6 bases). This CDR3 spans 14 amino acids. The germline gives CDR1 ENHRY, CDR2 SYGVKD. Trimming shortened V by 7 bases and J by 3 bases, and 16 bases separated the two germline ends. The chain's CDR3 is CAITNGDKVYEQYF. Here the CDR3 DNA reads TGTGCCATCACGAACGGGGACAAGGTCTACGAGCAGTACTTC.

The CDR3 DNA reads TGTGCCTGGAGTCAGACAAACAATCAGCCCCAGCATTTT. Amino acid sequence: CAWSQTNNQPQHF. The chain uses TRBV30 and TRBJ1-5; D call uncertain. The V gene lost 2 bases and the J gene lost 3 bases, with 8 bases spanning the gap. Germline V gene sequence: CDR1 GTSNPN, CDR2 SVGIG (reference sequence). The CDR3 runs to 13 residues. The entire variable domain, with the rest obtained from reference TRBV30 and TRBJ1-5, is as follows: SQTIHQWPATLVQPVGSPLSLECTVEGTSNPNLYWYRQAAGRGLQLLFYSVGIGQISSEVPQNLSASRPQDRQFILSSKKLLLSDSGFYLCAWSQTNNQPQHFGDGTRLSIL.

CDR3 sequence reads: CASEGSTNEKLFF. The CDR3 nucleotides read TGTGCCAGCGAGGGGTCAACTAATGAAAAACTGTTTTTT. The chain has TRBV6-1 and TRBJ1-4, with TRBD1 as a possible D gene (5 bases). V shed 8 bases and J shed 0 bases, with 7 bases lying between them. The CDR3 is 13 amino acids. The germline V gene encodes CDR1 MNHNS and CDR2 SASEGT.

The rearrangement uses TRBV10-3 and TRBJ1-2; a possible D gene is TRBD1 (5 bases). CDR3 length: 12 amino acids. Trimming removed 2 bases from V and 4 bases from J, with 5 bases in between. Germline V gene data show CDR1 as ENHRY and CDR2 as SYGVKD. CDR3 sequence reads: CAISEQGYGYTF. In DNA form, the CDR3 reads TGTGCCATCAGTGAGCAGGGCTATGGCTACACCTTC.

J is TRBJ1-5 and V is TRBV6-1; no definite D call. Germline CDR1 is MNHNS and CDR2 is SASEGT. V lost 4 bases, J lost 9 bases, and 10 bases lay in between. The CDR3 runs 12 residues. The CDR3 loop is CASSVFGRPQHF. DNA of the CDR3: TGTGCCAGCAGTGTGTTCGGCCGGCCCCAGCATTTT.

The V call is TRBV29-1, the J call TRBJ1-2, with D possibly being TRBD1 (6 bases). Trimming left V 4 bases short and J 5 bases short, with 14 bases between. Germline assignment: CDR1 SQVTM and CDR2 ANQGSEA. The CDR3 runs to 13 residues. The CDR3 DNA is TGCAGCGTTGGTTCGGGGGGCGCTTATGGCTACACCTTC. Translated, it gives CSVGSGGAYGYTF.

This clone showed up just a few times. The chain links TRBV5-8 to TRBJ1-5; D is ambiguous. Germline assignment: CDR1 SGHTS and CDR2 YDEGEE. The CDR3 is made up of 12 amino acids. Trimming left V 0 bases short and J 3 bases short, with 1 base between. CDR3 sequence: CASSLDNQPQHF. DNA of the CDR3: TGTGCCAGCAGCTTGGACAATCAGCCCCAGCATTTT.

The chain employs TRBV19 and TRBJ2-5, with 11 bases aligning to TRBD2. The V and J ends lost 5 bases and 5 bases, in that order; junction bases with no gene match: 1. The CDR3 is 13 residues long. Germline CDR1 LNHDA, CDR2 SQIVND (reference sequence). In DNA, the CDR3 is TGTGCCAGTAGTGGGACTAGCGGTGAGACCCAGTACTTC. Translation gives CASSGTSGETQYF.

The chain recombines TRBV30 with TRBJ2-2, with 9 positions matching TRBD2. There are 16 residues in the CDR3. V lost 7 bases to trimming and J lost 5 bases; unmatched junction nucleotides: 14. CDR1 GTSNPN and CDR2 SVGIG come from the germline V gene (reference sequence). The CDR3 nucleotides read TGTGCCTTTTCATTAGCGGGAGCTACGGGTACCGGGGAGCTGTTTTTT. Residues: CAFSLAGATGTGELFF. Based on the CDR3 plus reference TRBV30 and TRBJ2-2, the full variable domain is SQTIHQWPATLVQPVGSPLSLECTVEGTSNPNLYWYRQAAGRGLQLLFYSVGIGQISSEVPQNLSASRPQDRQFILSSKKLLLSDSGFYLCAFSLAGATGTGELFFGEGSRLTVL.

This rearrangement joins TRBV13 to TRBJ2-2; 9 positions agree with TRBD1. The CDR3 contains 17 residues. Germline-derived CDR1 and CDR2 are PRHDT and FYEKMQ (reference sequence). V dropped 5 bases and J dropped 6; count of bases not matched to a gene: 13. The CDR3 nucleotides are TGTGCCAGCAGCCCAAGGGACAGGGATCGGTACGCCGGGGAGCTGTTTTTT. It codes for CASSPRDRDRYAGELFF.

This sequence joins TRBV9 and TRBJ1-2; TRBD1 agrees at 7 bases. The CDR3 loop spans 15 amino acids. Germline CDR1 SGDLS, CDR2 YYNGEE. V was pared by 3 bases and J by 4 bases, with 9 bases of the junction left unmatched. Here the CDR3 reads CASSADRVLLYGYTF. The CDR3 region has the DNA TGTGCCAGCAGCGCAGACAGGGTATTACTCTATGGCTACACCTTC.

The genes are TRBV5-1 and TRBJ2-5, with D perhaps assigned TRBD1 or TRBD2 (5 bases each). Germline V gene lookup returns CDR1 SGHRS and CDR2 YFSETQ. V shed 4 bases and J shed 2 bases, with 12 bases lying between them. This CDR3 comprises 14 residues. CDR3 DNA: TGCGCCAGCAGCGGGGGACCCACGCAAGAGACCCAGTACTTC. Protein: CASSGGPTQETQYF.

This clone was seen a few times. The chain uses TRBV5-1 and TRBJ1-4, with D maybe TRBD1 (5 bases). Germline V gives CDR1 SGHRS, CDR2 YFSETQ. This CDR3 spans 15 amino acids. V was trimmed by 5 bases and J by 7 bases, leaving 18 bases between them. CDR3 protein: CASSPGTDLSEKLFF. CDR3 in DNA: TGCGCCAGCAGTCCCGGGACCGATTTAAGTGAAAAACTGTTTTTT.

The chain joins TRBV7-6 to TRBJ2-3; D is uncertain. CDR1 and CDR2 (germline): SGHVS, FNYEAQ. V was clipped by 1 base and J by 7 bases, with 12 bases between them. The CDR3 consists of 14 residues. CDR3 amino acids: CASSLDGYLNTQYF. The CDR3 DNA reads as TGTGCCAGCAGCTTAGACGGATACTTGAATACGCAGTATTTT.